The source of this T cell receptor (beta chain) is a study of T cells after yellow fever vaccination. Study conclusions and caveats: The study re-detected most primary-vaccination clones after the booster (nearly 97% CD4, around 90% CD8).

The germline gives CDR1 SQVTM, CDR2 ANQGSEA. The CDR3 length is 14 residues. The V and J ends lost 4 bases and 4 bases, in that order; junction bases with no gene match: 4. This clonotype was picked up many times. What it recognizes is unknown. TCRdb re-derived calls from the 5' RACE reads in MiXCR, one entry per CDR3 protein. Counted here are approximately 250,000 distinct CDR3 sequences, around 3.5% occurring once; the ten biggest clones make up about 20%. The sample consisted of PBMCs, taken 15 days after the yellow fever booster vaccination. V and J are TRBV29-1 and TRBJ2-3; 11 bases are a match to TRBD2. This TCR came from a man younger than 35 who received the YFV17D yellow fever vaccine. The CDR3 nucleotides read TGCAGCGTTGTTCTAGCGGGGGGCGCAGATACGCAGTATTTT. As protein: CSVVLAGGADTQYF.